This is a list of T cell receptor beta chains from one sample in a study of cytomegalovirus exposure and HLA in healthy donors. Clones were sequenced by immunoSEQ multiplex PCR, and TCRdb holds only the in-frame ones, with some missing. The sample contains more than 90,000 clones, roughly four fifths of which appear only once. Specimen: PBMCs. All receptors come from a human donor in good health. CDR3s include the opening cysteine and the closing phenylalanine or tryptophan. A D gene is named only where the DNA matches it firmly. Some rows have no size entry. The others give once, few or many, or a class for an expanded clone.

CDR3 protein: CASRSGPGAEAFF
CDR3 DNA: TGTGCCAGCAGATCCGGGCCGGGGGCTGAAGCTTTCTTT
J gene: TRBJ1-1
D gene: .
CDR3 length: 13
V gene: TRBV2
clone size: few

CDR3 protein: CASSPFLPSGGLNEQYF
CDR3 DNA: TGTGCCAGCAGTCCCTTTCTGCCTAGCGGGGGGTTGAACGAGCAGTACTTC
J gene: TRBJ2-7
D gene: TRBD2
CDR3 length: 17
V gene: TRBV28
clone size: .

CDR3 protein: CASSQVAYRGSGETQYF
CDR3 DNA: TGTGCCAGCAGCCAAGTCGCTTACAGGGGATCGGGAGAGACCCAGTACTTC
J gene: TRBJ2-5
D gene: TRBD1
CDR3 length: 17
V gene: TRBV14
clone size: .

CDR3 protein: CSVRTIYGYTF
CDR3 DNA: TGCAGCGTTAGAACAATCTATGGCTACACCTTC
J gene: TRBJ1-2
D gene: .
CDR3 length: 11
V gene: TRBV29-1
clone size: .

CDR3 protein: CASSSITSGRVREQYF
CDR3 DNA: TGTGCCAGCAGTTCGATAACTAGCGGGAGGGTCCGCGAGCAGTACTTC
J gene: TRBJ2-7
D gene: TRBD2
CDR3 length: 16
V gene: TRBV6-5
clone size: .

CDR3 protein: CASSVDEGAGNTIYF
CDR3 DNA: TGTGCCAGCAGCGTAGACGAGGGTGCAGGAAACACCATATATTTT
J gene: TRBJ1-3
D gene: .
CDR3 length: 15
V gene: TRBV9
clone size: once

CDR3 protein: CASSFKYQGSETQYF
CDR3 DNA: TGTGCCAGCAGCTTTAAGTACCAGGGGTCGGAGACCCAGTACTTC
J gene: TRBJ2-5
D gene: .
CDR3 length: 15
V gene: TRBV5-6
clone size: few

CDR3 protein: CASSSLFGTGSNQPQHF
CDR3 DNA: TGTGCCAGCAGTTCCCTGTTTGGGACAGGTAGCAATCAGCCCCAGCATTTT
J gene: TRBJ1-5
D gene: TRBD1
CDR3 length: 17
V gene: TRBV27
clone size: .

CDR3 protein: CAIGQLINNSPLHF
CDR3 DNA: TGTGCCATCGGACAGCTAATCAATAATTCACCCCTCCACTTT
J gene: TRBJ1-6
D gene: .
CDR3 length: 14
V gene: TRBV10-3
clone size: .

CDR3 protein: CASSGTGAVRETQYF
CDR3 DNA: TGTGCCAGCAGCGGGACAGGGGCGGTTAGAGAGACCCAGTACTTC
J gene: TRBJ2-5
D gene: TRBD1
CDR3 length: 15
V gene: TRBV5-5
clone size: .

CDR3 protein: CASSQSRTGKRQKTQYF
CDR3 DNA: TGCGCCAGCAGTCAATCTCGGACAGGGAAAAGGCAGAAGACCCAGTACTTC
J gene: TRBJ2-5
D gene: TRBD1
CDR3 length: 17
V gene: TRBV23-1
clone size: .

CDR3 protein: CASRGQGEVYGYTF
CDR3 DNA: TGTGCCAGCCGAGGACAGGGCGAGGTCTATGGCTACACCTTC
J gene: TRBJ1-2
D gene: TRBD1
CDR3 length: 14
V gene: TRBV25-1
clone size: .

CDR3 protein: CASSSPGQGAGGYTF
CDR3 DNA: TGTGCCAGCAGCTCACCGGGACAGGGGGCAGGTGGCTACACCTTC
J gene: TRBJ1-2
D gene: TRBD1
CDR3 length: 15
V gene: TRBV5-6
clone size: .

CDR3 protein: CSAFGANVLTF
CDR3 DNA: TGCAGTGCCTTTGGGGCCAACGTCCTGACTTTC
J gene: TRBJ2-6
D gene: .
CDR3 length: 11
V gene: TRBV20-1
clone size: .

CDR3 protein: CASSSRRSNQPQHF
CDR3 DNA: TGTGCCAGCAGCTCCCGCCGGAGCAATCAGCCCCAGCATTTT
J gene: TRBJ1-5
D gene: .
CDR3 length: 14
V gene: TRBV5-6
clone size: .

CDR3 protein: CASSAASGGVYEQYF
CDR3 DNA: TGTGCCAGCAGCGCCGCTAGCGGGGGAGTCTACGAGCAGTACTTC
J gene: TRBJ2-7
D gene: TRBD2
CDR3 length: 15
V gene: TRBV9
clone size: .

CDR3 protein: CASSLGSGGFYEQYF
CDR3 DNA: TGTGCCAGCAGCTTAGGTAGCGGTGGTTTCTACGAGCAGTACTTC
J gene: TRBJ2-7
D gene: .
CDR3 length: 15
V gene: TRBV7-9
clone size: .

CDR3 protein: CASSNRAGTDTQYF
CDR3 DNA: TGTGCCAGTAGTAACAGGGCTGGCACAGATACGCAGTATTTT
J gene: TRBJ2-3
D gene: .
CDR3 length: 14
V gene: TRBV19
clone size: .

CDR3 protein: CASSYPSSGSHEQYF
CDR3 DNA: TGTGCCAGCAGTTACCCATCGTCAGGGTCCCACGAGCAGTACTTC
J gene: TRBJ2-7
D gene: .
CDR3 length: 15
V gene: TRBV6-5
clone size: .

CDR3 protein: CASSLDGQGAGGYTF
CDR3 DNA: TGTGCCAGCAGCTTAGATGGACAGGGGGCGGGTGGCTACACCTTC
J gene: TRBJ1-2
D gene: TRBD1
CDR3 length: 15
V gene: TRBV7-2
clone size: once

CDR3 protein: CSEKTGGLGETQYF
CDR3 DNA: TGCAGCGAGAAAACAGGGGGTCTAGGAGAGACCCAGTACTTC
J gene: TRBJ2-5
D gene: TRBD1
CDR3 length: 14
V gene: TRBV29-1
clone size: once

CDR3 protein: CASSKIQGVTGNEQFF
CDR3 DNA: TGTGCCAGTAGTAAAATACAGGGGGTTACGGGGAATGAGCAGTTCTTC
J gene: TRBJ2-1
D gene: TRBD1
CDR3 length: 16
V gene: TRBV19
clone size: .

CDR3 protein: CTSSHHPTNRGREQYF
CDR3 DNA: TGCACCAGCAGCCACCACCCTACGAACAGGGGGCGCGAGCAGTACTTC
J gene: TRBJ2-7
D gene: .
CDR3 length: 16
V gene: TRBV1
clone size: .

CDR3 protein: CASSEGGSGLYGYTF
CDR3 DNA: TGTGCCAGCAGTGAGGGTGGCAGCGGCCTCTATGGCTACACCTTC
J gene: TRBJ1-2
D gene: .
CDR3 length: 15
V gene: TRBV25-1
clone size: .

CDR3 protein: CASHVASGGGGTQYF
CDR3 DNA: TGCGCCAGCCACGTAGCCAGCGGGGGGGGCGGTACGCAGTATTTT
J gene: TRBJ2-3
D gene: TRBD2
CDR3 length: 15
V gene: TRBV5-1
clone size: .

CDR3 protein: CASSQEGGGYSFYEQYF
CDR3 DNA: TGCGCCAGCAGCCAAGAGGGAGGGGGGTACAGTTTCTACGAGCAGTACTTC
J gene: TRBJ2-7
D gene: .
CDR3 length: 17
V gene: TRBV4-3
clone size: few

CDR3 protein: CASSLGGLAKSYEQYF
CDR3 DNA: TGTGCCAGCAGCTTGGGGGGACTAGCGAAATCCTACGAGCAGTACTTC
J gene: TRBJ2-7
D gene: TRBD2
CDR3 length: 16
V gene: TRBV5-6
clone size: few

CDR3 protein: CASSYSQLGTSGYTF
CDR3 DNA: TGTGCCAGCAGTTATTCCCAATTGGGCACGTCTGGCTACACCTTC
J gene: TRBJ1-2
D gene: .
CDR3 length: 15
V gene: TRBV6-6
clone size: few

CDR3 protein: CSVVGTGEHEQYF
CDR3 DNA: TGCAGCGTTGTTGGGACAGGGGAACACGAGCAGTACTTC
J gene: TRBJ2-7
D gene: TRBD1
CDR3 length: 13
V gene: TRBV29-1
clone size: once

CDR3 protein: CASSVMGPKTGELFF
CDR3 DNA: TGCGCCAGCAGCGTCATGGGGCCTAAGACCGGGGAGCTGTTTTTT
J gene: TRBJ2-2
D gene: .
CDR3 length: 15
V gene: TRBV5-1
clone size: .